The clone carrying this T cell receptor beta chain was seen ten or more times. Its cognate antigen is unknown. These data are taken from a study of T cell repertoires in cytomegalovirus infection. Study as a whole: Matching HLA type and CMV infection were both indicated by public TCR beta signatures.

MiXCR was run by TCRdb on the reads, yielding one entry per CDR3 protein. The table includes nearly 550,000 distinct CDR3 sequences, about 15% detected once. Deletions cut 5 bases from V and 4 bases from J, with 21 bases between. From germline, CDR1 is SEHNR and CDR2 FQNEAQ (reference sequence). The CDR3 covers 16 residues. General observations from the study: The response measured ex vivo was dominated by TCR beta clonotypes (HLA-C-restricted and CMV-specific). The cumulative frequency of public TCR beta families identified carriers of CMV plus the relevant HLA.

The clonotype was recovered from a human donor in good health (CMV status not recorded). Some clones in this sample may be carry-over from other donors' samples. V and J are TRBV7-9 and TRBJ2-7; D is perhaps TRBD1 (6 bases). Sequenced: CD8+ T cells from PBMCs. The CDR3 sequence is CASSGNLDRDEYEQYF. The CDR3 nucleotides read TGTGCCAGCAGCGGGAACCTGGACAGAGACGAGTACGAGCAGTACTTC.